The text below deals with one T cell receptor (beta chain). This entry comes from a study of shared clonotypes between healthy human individuals. TCRdb's table, derived via immunoSEQ multiplex PCR, lists solely in-frame clones and lacks some. This sample carries hundreds of thousands of clones, around 96% of them seen once, and the ten largest clones take approximately 0.12%. Terminally differentiated effector memory CD45RA+ cells were excluded by CCR7 positive selection of CD45RO-negative cells. The CDR3 covers 12 residues. CDR1 and CDR2 from the germline V gene are SQVTM and ANQGSEA. V lost 7 bases to trimming and J lost 5 bases; unmatched junction nucleotides: 5.

This chain links TRBV29-1 with TRBJ2-7; 10 bases fit TRBD2. This clonotype was sampled from a woman aged 30 to 39 in good health. The sample taken for sequencing was naive CD8+ T cells sorted from blood. CDR3 residues: CSGLAGADEQYF. CDR3 DNA: TGCAGCGGGCTAGCGGGAGCTGACGAGCAGTACTTC.